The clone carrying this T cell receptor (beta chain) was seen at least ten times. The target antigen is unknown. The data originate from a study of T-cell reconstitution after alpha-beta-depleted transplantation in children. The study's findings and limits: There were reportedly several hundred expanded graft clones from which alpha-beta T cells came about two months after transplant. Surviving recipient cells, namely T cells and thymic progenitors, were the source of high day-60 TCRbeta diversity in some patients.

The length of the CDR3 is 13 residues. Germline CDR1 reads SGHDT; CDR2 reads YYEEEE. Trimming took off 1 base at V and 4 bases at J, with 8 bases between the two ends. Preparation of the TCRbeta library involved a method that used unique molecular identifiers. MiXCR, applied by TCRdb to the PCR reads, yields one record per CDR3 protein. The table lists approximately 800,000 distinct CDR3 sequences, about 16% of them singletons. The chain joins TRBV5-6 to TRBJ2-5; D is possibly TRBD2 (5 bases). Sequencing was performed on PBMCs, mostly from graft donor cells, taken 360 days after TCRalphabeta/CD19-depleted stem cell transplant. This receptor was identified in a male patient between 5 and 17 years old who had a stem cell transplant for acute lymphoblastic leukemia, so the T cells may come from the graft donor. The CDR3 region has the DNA TGTGCCAGCAGCTTGCTGGGGAGAGAGACCCAGTACTTC. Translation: CASSLLGRETQYF.